The 7 T cell receptor beta chains below were found in one sample sequenced in a study of blood T cells in healthy people across ages. A second about 6 to 12 cycle PCR used barcoded and J-beta primers. TCRdb reprocessed the 5' RACE reads via MiXCR and lists one record per CDR3 protein. The profile shows around 1.5 million distinct CDR3 sequences, 42% of them singletons. The material sequenced was blood. These receptors were taken from a woman under 30 in good health.

V gene TRBV7-9 combines with J gene TRBJ1-4; TRBD1 aligns across 8 bases. V lost 5 bases, J lost 4 bases, and 9 bases stayed unmatched. The CDR3 length is 16 residues. Germline V lookup: CDR1 SEHNR, CDR2 FQNEAQ (reference sequence). CDR3 bases: TGTGCCAGCAGCCCCACGGCGGGACAGGTTAATGAAAAACTGTTTTTT. Translated: CASSPTAGQVNEKLFF.

The genes are TRBV2 and TRBJ2-2; D perhaps matches TRBD2 (6 bases). The CDR3 has 14 residues. With 4 bases removed from V and 7 bases from J, the gap between germline ends came to 13 bases. The germline V gene encodes CDR1 SNHLY and CDR2 FYNNEI. The CDR3 here is CASSVGGVGGELFF. As DNA, the CDR3 is TGTGCCAGCAGTGTCGGCGGGGTGGGCGGGGAGCTGTTTTTT.

This clonotype occurred once. The V gene is TRBV9, the J gene TRBJ1-1, with no clear D. CDR3 length: 14 amino acids. Per germline, CDR1 SGDLS and CDR2 YYNGEE. Trimming took 0 bases from V and 11 from J, leaving 17 bases between them. The CDR3 is CASSVAPGEGSAFF. The CDR3 DNA is TGTGCCAGCAGCGTAGCGCCGGGCGAAGGATCGGCTTTCTTT.

This clonotype was counted between two and nine times. The chain links TRBV4-2 to TRBJ2-1; 12 nucleotides agree with TRBD2. Losses at the gene ends were 1 base for V and 10 bases for J; bases not matched to a gene: 5. Germline values: CDR1 LGHNA, CDR2 YNFKEQ. The CDR3 loop spans 15 amino acids. DNA of the CDR3: TGTGCCAGCAGCCAAGCTAGCGGGGGGGCCTGGGAGCAGTTCTTC. Translated, it gives CASSQASGGAWEQFF.

This clonotype was seen a handful of times. The chain has TRBV5-1 and TRBJ2-5, with D perhaps assigned TRBD1 or TRBD2 (5 bases each). Looked up from germline, CDR1 is SGHRS and CDR2 is YFSETQ. The CDR3 sequence is 16 residues long. Trimming took 0 bases from V and 2 from J, leaving 14 bases between them. CDR3 DNA sequence: TGCGCCAGCAGCTTGGGGGCAAGGGGAGTGCAAGAGACCCAGTACTTC. Amino acids: CASSLGARGVQETQYF.

This chain joins TRBV20-1 and TRBJ2-1, with 9 bases that match TRBD1. Trimming took 2 bases from V and 7 from J; bases not matched to a gene: 9. Germline V gene lookup returns CDR1 DFQATT and CDR2 SNEGSKA (reference sequence). The CDR3 totals 15 residues. The CDR3 DNA sequence: TGCAGTGCTAGACCTATAGGACAGGGGTTAAATGAGCAGTTCTTC. Translating it yields CSARPIGQGLNEQFF.

The rearrangement uses TRBV2 and TRBJ2-5; TRBD1 aligns across 7 bases. The J call may be incorrect, as the DNA end agrees better with TRBJ2-7. CDR3 size: 14 residues. Germline lookup yields CDR1 SNHLY and CDR2 FYNNEI. CDR3 amino acids: CASGKSRQGHEQYF. The DNA of the CDR3 is TGTGCCAGCGGGAAGTCGCGACAGGGTCACGAGCAGTACTTC.